This T cell receptor beta chain stems from a study of blood T cell repertoires in COVID-19. Study-wide context: Material from acute and convalescent COVID-19 was sourced from the United States, Italy and Spain.

Participant-given clinical history determined each cohort assignment. As processed by the authors: Reference gene primer amplification gave estimated nucleated cell counts. The data were produced by immunoSEQ multiplex PCR, yet TCRdb's version contains in-frame clones alone and is incomplete. Clone size and V and J calls were adopted from that table, with D and trimming inferred from the DNA. The sample records around 230,000 clones, roughly 85% being singletons. The CDR3 has 14 amino acids. Trimming stripped 0 bases from V and 10 bases from J, with 11 bases between. Germline V lookup: CDR1 SGHRS, CDR2 YFSETQ.

This TCR came from a woman aged 40 to 50 with acute COVID-19. The chain is built from TRBV5-1 and TRBJ1-6; possibly TRBD1 for D (5 bases). Sequenced input: PBMCs or T cells enriched from blood (not recorded which). In DNA form, the CDR3 reads TGCGCCAGCAGCTTGGTGGGGGGGGACTCACCCCTCCACTTT. This codes for CASSLVGGDSPLHF.